This TCR beta chain stems from a study of siplizumab effects on memory and regulatory T cells. TCRdb's table, derived via immunoSEQ multiplex PCR, lists solely in-frame clones and lacks some. Among around 86,000 clones listed, around 94% were seen once. CDR3 length: 13 amino acids. From germline, CDR1 is MNHNY and CDR2 SVGAGI (reference sequence). Losses at the gene ends were 5 bases for V and 3 bases for J; bases not matched to a gene: 0. The source is a human donor in good health. This sequence joins TRBV6-6 and TRBJ1-3; 8 positions match TRBD1. What was sequenced was non-Treg CD4+ T cells sorted from blood. The CDR3 is CASSTGGGNTIYF. The CDR3 nucleotides read TGTGCCAGCAGTACAGGGGGTGGAAACACCATATATTTT.